Here is one T cell receptor (beta chain) with its context. Antigen specificity is unknown. The sample is drawn from a study of cytomegalovirus exposure and HLA in healthy donors. 13 Jbeta primers and 60 Vbeta primers were used for the PCR. The assay was immunoSEQ multiplex PCR, and TCRdb's table has in-frame clones only and misses some. The table includes almost 80,000 clones, 67% detected once. General study findings and limits: One later analysis reportedly identified an Asian-associated ancestry cluster that showed fewer N-insertions than the approximately 700-donor mean. CMV serostatus was the only recorded immune exposure for donors.

V was shortened by 5 bases and J by 5 bases, with 12 bases between the two germline ends. This CDR3 region has 13 residues. In germline, CDR1 is MNHEY, CDR2 SVGAGI. This clonotype was obtained from a woman between 45 and 60 years old in good health and CMV-seropositive. Sequencing used PBMCs. V gene TRBV6-5 combines with J gene TRBJ1-2, with D perhaps matching TRBD1 (5 bases). CDR3 in amino acids: CASSEEGTYGYTF. In nucleotides, the CDR3 is TGTGCCAGCAGTGAAGAGGGGACTTATGGCTACACCTTC.